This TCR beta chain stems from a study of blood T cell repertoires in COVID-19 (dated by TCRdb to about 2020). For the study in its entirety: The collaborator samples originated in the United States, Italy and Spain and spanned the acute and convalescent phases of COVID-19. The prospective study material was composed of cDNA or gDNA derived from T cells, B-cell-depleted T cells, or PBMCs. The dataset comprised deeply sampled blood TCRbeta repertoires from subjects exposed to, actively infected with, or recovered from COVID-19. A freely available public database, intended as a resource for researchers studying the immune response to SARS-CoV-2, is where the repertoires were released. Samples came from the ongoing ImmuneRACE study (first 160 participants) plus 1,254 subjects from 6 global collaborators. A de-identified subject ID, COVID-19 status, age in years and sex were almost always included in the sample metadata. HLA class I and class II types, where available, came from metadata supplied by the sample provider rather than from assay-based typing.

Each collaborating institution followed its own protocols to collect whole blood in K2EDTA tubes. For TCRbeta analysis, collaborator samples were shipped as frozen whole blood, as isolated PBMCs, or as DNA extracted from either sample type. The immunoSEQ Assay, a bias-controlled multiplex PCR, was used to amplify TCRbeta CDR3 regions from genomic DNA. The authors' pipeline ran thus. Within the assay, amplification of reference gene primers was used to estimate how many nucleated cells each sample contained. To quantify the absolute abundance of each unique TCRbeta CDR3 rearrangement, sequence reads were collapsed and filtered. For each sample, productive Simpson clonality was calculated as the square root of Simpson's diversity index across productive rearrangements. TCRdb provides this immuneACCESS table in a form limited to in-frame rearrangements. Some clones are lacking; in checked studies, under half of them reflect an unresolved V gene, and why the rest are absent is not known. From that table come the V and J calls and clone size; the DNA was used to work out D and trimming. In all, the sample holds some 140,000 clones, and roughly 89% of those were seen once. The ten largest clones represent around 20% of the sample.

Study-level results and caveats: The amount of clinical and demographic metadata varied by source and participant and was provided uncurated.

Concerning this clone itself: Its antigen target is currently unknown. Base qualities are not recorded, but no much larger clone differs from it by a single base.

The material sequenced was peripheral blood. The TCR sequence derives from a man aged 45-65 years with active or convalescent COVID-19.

The CDR3 region: CASSPGQGLTGELFF. Here is the DNA: TGTGCCAGCAGTCCGGGACAGGGGTTGACCGGGGAGCTGTTTTTT. The rearranged segments are TRBV6-5 and TRBJ2-2, and TRBD1 aligns with 10 junction nucleotides. The CDR3 measures 15 amino acids from cysteine to phenylalanine. Only the CDR3 DNA is retained, 45 bases long and in frame from the first base. For CDR1 and CDR2, the germline V gene lists MNHEY and SVGAGI. Ends trimmed: V by 5 bases, J by 5 bases; bases unmatched to a gene: 5.